A single sample is the source of the 4 T cell receptor beta chains below, sequenced in a study of T cells after yellow fever vaccination. One entry per CDR3 protein, called by TCRdb with MiXCR from the 5' RACE reads. There are approximately 150,000 distinct CDR3 sequences in the sample; around 9% occur only once, and about 40% lies in the top ten. This specimen was CD8+ T cells sorted from PBMCs, taken 45 days after the yellow fever booster vaccination. Every receptor here comes from a man between 18 and 35 years old who received the YFV17D yellow fever vaccine.

V usage is TRBV7-8 and J usage is TRBJ2-7; no clear D. Trimming pared 0 bases from V and 5 bases from J, leaving 8 bases between. Germline V lookup: CDR1 SGHVS, CDR2 FQNEAQ. This CDR3 is built from 13 residues. CDR3 loop: CASSLAVGDEQYV. CDR3 sequence (DNA): TGTGCCAGCAGCTTAGCGGTGGGTGACGAGCAGTACGTC.

This clonotype was counted only a few times. The chain uses TRBV6-1 and TRBJ1-6, with D unclear. The germline V gene has CDR1 MNHNS and CDR2 SASEGT. This CDR3 comprises 14 residues. The V gene lost 5 bases and the J gene lost 7 bases, with 12 bases spanning the gap. The CDR3 is CASSPPGWNSPLHF. The DNA for the CDR3 is TGTGCCAGCAGTCCGCCGGGCTGGAATTCACCCCTCCACTTT.

In its sample, this clonotype was seen a few times. V usage is TRBV20-1 and J usage is TRBJ2-7; possibly TRBD1 or TRBD2 for D (5 bases each). The CDR3 contains 14 residues. Trimming took off 6 bases at V and 1 base at J, with 16 bases between the two ends. CDR1 and CDR2 from the germline V gene are DFQATT and SNEGSKA (reference sequence). This CDR3 is CSALGTSRSYEQYV. The CDR3 DNA reads as TGCAGTGCATTAGGGACCAGTAGGTCCTACGAGCAGTACGTC.

This clonotype was counted between two and nine times. The chain couples TRBV9 to TRBJ2-5; D ambiguous. Trimming cost V 3 bases and J 4 bases, with 7 bases left between them. Germline V gene sequence: CDR1 SGDLS, CDR2 YYNGEE. The CDR3 sequence is 12 residues long. The CDR3 sequence: CASSDSSETQYF. The CDR3 coding sequence is TGTGCCAGCAGCGATAGCTCAGAGACCCAGTACTTC.